The T cell receptor beta chain under discussion was sequenced for a study of T cell responses to AZD1222 COVID-19 vaccine. This clone was seen once. Its antigen is unknown. General study results and limits: Repertoires in all cases were sampled only once the peak T cell response had passed.

Libraries were prepared by immunoSEQ multiplex PCR; TCRdb keeps only in-frame clonotypes and omits some of them. The sample holds approximately 68,000 clones; about 91% are singletons and the top ten take around 20%. This clonotype originated in an adult in good health. Here the sequenced sample was peripheral blood, taken on day 0 of AZD1222 vaccination.

The CDR3: CASSRGRSGSSYEQYF. The CDR3 coding sequence is TGTGCCAGCAGTAGAGGTCGTAGCGGGAGCTCCTACGAGCAGTACTTC. V gene TRBV7-9 combines with J gene TRBJ2-7, with 9 bases lining up with TRBD2. The ends lost 6 bases at V and 0 bases at J; junction bases unmatched: 9. This CDR3 region has 16 residues. In germline, CDR1 is SEHNR, CDR2 FQNEAQ (reference sequence).